What follows describes a single TCR beta chain. In the original analysis: Reference gene primer amplification in the assay estimated nucleated cell counts. The protocol was immunoSEQ multiplex PCR, while the TCRdb copy is restricted to in-frame clones and leaves out a portion. D and trimming were read from the DNA, whereas the V and J calls and clone size are those reported in that table. This sample has around 110,000 clones, with just over 90% found just once. This record comes from a study of blood T cell repertoires in COVID-19. Study context: From the United States, Italy and Spain came samples of acute and convalescent COVID-19.

Sequencing used peripheral blood. The TCR comes from a woman aged 25-40 years with acute or convalescent COVID-19.

The CDR3 sequence is CATSEARGPGANVLTF. The CDR3 bases are TGTGCCACCAGTGAAGCTCGAGGGCCTGGGGCCAACGTCCTGACTTTC. This chain joins TRBV24-1 and TRBJ2-6; D perhaps matches TRBD2 (5 bases). The V end was cut by 4 bases, the J end by 2 bases, with 11 bases between. The CDR3 runs to 16 residues. CDR1 KGHDR and CDR2 SFDVKD come from the germline V gene.